This TCR beta chain appears in the sequencing data of a study of blood T cell repertoires in COVID-19 (dated by TCRdb to the early 2020s). About the full investigation: Samples from collaborators originated in the United States, Italy and Spain and spanned both the acute and convalescent phases of COVID-19. The material from the prospective study consisted of cDNA or gDNA derived from T cells, B-cell-depleted T cells, or PBMCs. The dataset comprised deeply sampled blood TCRbeta repertoires from subjects exposed to, actively infected with, or recovered from COVID-19. The repertoires were released in a freely available public database meant as a resource for research on the immune response to SARS-CoV-2. Samples came from the ongoing ImmuneRACE study (first 160 participants) plus 1,254 subjects from 6 global collaborators. Sample metadata almost always included a de-identified subject ID, COVID-19 status, age in years and sex. Where HLA class I and class II types were available, the types were taken from metadata supplied by the sample provider, not from assay-based typing. Broad study findings and their caveats: The quantity of clinical and demographic metadata differed by source and by participant and was supplied without curation.

TCRbeta CDR3 regions were amplified from genomic DNA using the immunoSEQ Assay, a bias-controlled multiplex PCR. The paper's processing steps were these. The number of nucleated cells in each sample was estimated by amplification of reference gene primers within the assay. To quantify the absolute abundance of each unique TCRbeta CDR3 rearrangement, sequence reads were collapsed and filtered. Productive Simpson clonality was computed per sample as the square root of Simpson's diversity index over productive rearrangements. This is the immuneACCESS table as TCRdb keeps it, with only in-frame sequences that have V and J called. A part of the clones is gone; compared with another copy, unresolved V genes explain less than half, and the rest is unexplained. Clone size and the V and J calls come from that table; the DNA yielded D and trimming. In all, the sample holds 50,000 to 65,000 clones, and almost 85% of those were seen once. Of the sample, about 15% falls within the top ten clones.

Concerning this clone: Its antigen is still unknown. Base qualities are not provided; no much larger clone lies one nucleotide away.

One collaborating source in Seattle enrolled patients while the patients were actively infected and followed the patients over time throughout the course of disease. The collaborating institutions used their own protocols to collect whole blood in K2EDTA tubes. For TCRbeta analysis, collaborators shipped samples as frozen whole blood, isolated PBMCs, or DNA extracted from either of those sample types. Reading from cysteine to phenylalanine, the CDR3 counts 23 amino acids. Only the CDR3 DNA stays, 69 bases, in frame from base 1. Sequencing was carried out using peripheral blood. The TCR comes from a man between 60 and 75 years old with COVID-19, enrolled during active disease. This chain joins TRBV21-1 to TRBJ2-3; no check of the table's D call, TRBD2, against the DNA was made. TRBV21-1 is flagged as a pseudogene. The bases are TGTGCCAGCAGCAAATTTGACCGGGGGACGCACCCGGTCCTAAGAACCAGGACAGATACGCAGTATTTT. It translates as CASSKFDRGTHPVLRTRTDTQYF.